This T cell receptor (beta chain) was captured in a study of identical twins. The CDR3 covers 13 residues. V lost 5 bases and J lost 8, with 13 bases in between. CDR1 is SEHNR and CDR2 is FQNEAQ in the germline V gene (reference sequence). Template switching supplied a universal primer site; unique molecular identifiers were carried on the cDNA. TCRdb reprocessed the 5' RACE reads with MiXCR, giving one entry per CDR3 protein. The table has around 240,000 distinct CDR3 sequences, around 6.6% seen once. These data were likewise used in another study, on yellow fever vaccine responses in identical twins. From that second work: Twins' vaccine T cell response reportedly gave the appearance of partial convergence and partial personalization.

The rearrangement links TRBV7-9 to TRBJ2-1; D is perhaps TRBD1 (7 bases). The specimen sequenced was memory (CD45RO+) T cells sorted from blood. The receptor was isolated from a woman between 18 and 29 years old in good health. The CDR3 bases are TGTGCCAGCAGCACCCAGGGGGGCGATGAGCAGTTCTTC. Translating it yields CASSTQGGDEQFF.